This TCR beta chain appears in the sequencing data of a study of cytomegalovirus exposure and HLA in healthy donors. Whole-study context: Of the donors genotyped, 300 to 500 in all, about 80% fell in the Caucasian-associated ancestry cluster.

Study observations and caveats: Most likely, a cluster of highly shared sequence variants arose as a sequencing artifact. With high specificity and sensitivity, the classifier reportedly diagnosed cytomegalovirus status.

This CDR3 is 13 amino acids long. V lost 0 bases to trimming and J lost 3 bases, with 6 bases between them. Germline CDR1 SGDLS, CDR2 YYNGEE. PCR employed 60 Vbeta and 13 Jbeta primers. Profiled with immunoSEQ multiplex PCR; TCRdb holds only in-frame clones, not every one. The sample shows around 88,000 clones, approximately 72% of them seen only once. Comments on this clone: Its antigen remains unidentified.

The clonotype was recovered from a woman aged 40 to 50 in good health and CMV-seropositive. Sequenced material: PBMCs. The chain employs TRBV9 and TRBJ1-2; D not resolved. CDR3: CASSVATDYGYTF. For the CDR3, the DNA is TGTGCCAGCAGCGTAGCCACGGACTATGGCTACACCTTC.